This T cell receptor beta chain originates from a study of T cell responses to AZD1222 COVID-19 vaccine. Findings and limits, study-wide: Only a handful of AZD1222 recipients, six or seven in all, had baseline seropositivity. In a largely white British group with more females than males, clonal diversity was possibly underestimated.

Points on this clone: Its target is not known.

Germline V CDR1 and CDR2: SGHDN, FVKESK. Trimming cost V 4 bases and J 5 bases; bases outside gene matches: 12. CDR3 length: 16 residues. TCRdb's table, derived via immunoSEQ multiplex PCR, lists solely in-frame clones and lacks some. The table shows about 120,000 clones, with 92% occurring only once. Sample: peripheral blood, taken on day 0 of AZD1222 vaccination. The TCR comes from an adult in good health. This chain connects TRBV14 to TRBJ1-1; 8 positions agree with TRBD1. CDR3 coding DNA: TGTGCCAGCAGCCGAGCCTGGACAGGGTACCGAACTGAAGCTTTCTTT. This translates into CASSRAWTGYRTEAFF.